These 14 T cell receptor beta chains were sequenced from one sample in a study of blood T cell repertoires in COVID-19. Here immunoSEQ multiplex PCR was the method, and the copy in TCRdb shows in-frame clones only, minus some. The table has roughly 380,000 clones, less than 85% seen once; the top ten hold roughly 3.7%. Input material: peripheral blood. The receptors come from a woman aged 18-35 years with acute or convalescent COVID-19.

The CDR3 spells CASSPSVPGGPRETQYF. As DNA, the CDR3 is TGTGCCAGCAGCCCCTCAGTTCCGGGAGGGCCTAGGGAGACCCAGTACTTC. V and J are TRBV9 and TRBJ2-5; 8 bases fit TRBD2. The CDR3 totals 17 residues. Germline lookup yields CDR1 SGDLS and CDR2 YYNGEE. The trim removed 4 bases at V and 5 bases at J, leaving 16 bases unmatched.

The V gene is TRBV7-9, the J gene TRBJ2-3; 7 bases match TRBD2. The V segment lost 5 bases and the J segment 1 base; nucleotides outside the gene matches: 12. The CDR3 length is 17 residues. Germline CDR1 reads SEHNR; CDR2 reads FQNEAQ (reference sequence). The CDR3 here is CASSPPVFSGGTDTQYF. The CDR3 DNA sequence: TGTGCCAGCAGCCCCCCCGTTTTCAGCGGGGGCACAGATACGCAGTATTTT.

Here the CDR3 reads CASSATRTAINYGYTF. The DNA for the CDR3 is TGTGCCAGCAGCGCGACCCGGACAGCCATAAACTATGGCTACACCTTC. The chain couples TRBV9 to TRBJ1-2; possibly TRBD1 for D (6 bases). Trimming removed 3 bases from V and 2 bases from J, with 17 bases in between. Germline values: CDR1 SGDLS, CDR2 YYNGEE. CDR3 length: 16 residues.

This sequence joins TRBV6-1 and TRBJ1-5, with unresolved D. V was clipped by 2 bases and J by 0 bases, with 8 bases between them. The length of the CDR3 is 15 residues. From germline, CDR1 is MNHNS and CDR2 SASEGT. CDR3 sequence reads: CASSERHLSNQPQHF. The CDR3 DNA follows: TGTGCCAGCAGTGAACGACATCTTAGCAATCAGCCCCAGCATTTT.

This clone was seen more than once but under ten times. The V and J genes are TRBV5-6 and TRBJ2-2; 9 bases fit TRBD2. Germline CDR1 SGHDT, CDR2 YYEEEE. Trimming cost V 3 bases and J 4 bases; bases outside gene matches: 7. The CDR3 extends over 16 amino acids. The CDR3 DNA reads as TGTGCCAGCAGCTCTAGCGGGGCCCTGGTCACCGGGGAGCTGTTTTTT. Its protein is CASSSSGALVTGELFF.

The chain couples TRBV7-9 to TRBJ2-5; D unresolved. Germline V gene lookup returns CDR1 SEHNR and CDR2 FQNEAQ (reference sequence). This CDR3 is 16 amino acids long. Between the trimmed V and J ends, which lost 4 bases and 5 bases, there was a span of 20 bases. DNA of the CDR3: TGTGCCAGCAGCTCAAACCTCGGGTCACCTTGGGAGACCCAGTACTTC. It codes for CASSSNLGSPWETQYF.

The chain employs TRBV11-1 and TRBJ2-5; D might be TRBD1 (6 bases). Germline V gives CDR1 SGHAT, CDR2 FQDESV (reference sequence). The CDR3 spans 14 residues. The germline V and J ends were trimmed by 3 bases and 3 bases, with 11 bases remaining between them. CDR3 DNA: TGTGCCAGCAGCTTTTCACAGGGTAAAGAGACCCAGTACTTC. Encoded protein: CASSFSQGKETQYF.

The chain has TRBV29-1 and TRBJ1-2; a weak D match, TRBD1 (6 bases). Per the germline V gene, CDR1 is SQVTM and CDR2 is ANQGSEA. This CDR3 spans 14 amino acids. V dropped 7 bases and J dropped 5 bases, with 20 bases sitting between them. In nucleotides, the CDR3 is TGCAGCGCCCAGGGGCTCACTCGGGGATATGGCTACACCTTC. Translation: CSAQGLTRGYGYTF.

V gene TRBV6-6 combines with J gene TRBJ2-2, with D possibly TRBD1 on 6 matching bases. The germline gives CDR1 MNHNY, CDR2 SVGAGI (reference sequence). V shed 2 bases and J shed 8 bases, with 18 bases lying between them. CDR3 length equals 16 residues. The CDR3 loop is CASSYPSGDEKGELFF. Here the CDR3 DNA reads TGTGCCAGCAGTTACCCGTCAGGGGACGAGAAAGGGGAGCTGTTTTTT.

The genes are TRBV9 and TRBJ1-2; 9 nucleotides agree with TRBD1. The length of the CDR3 is 14 residues. Germline trimming cut 6 bases from V and 0 bases from J; bases unmatched to any gene: 3. Germline loops: CDR1 SGDLS, CDR2 YYNGEE. CDR3 sequence (DNA): TGTGCCAGCACTAGACAGGGGGCTAACTATGGCTACACCTTC. Amino acids: CASTRQGANYGYTF.

This clone appeared a few times. The rearrangement links TRBV24-1 to TRBJ2-2; TRBD1 aligns across 8 bases. J was trimmed by 6 bases and V by 6 bases; bases with no gene match: 8. The germline V gene has CDR1 KGHDR and CDR2 SFDVKD. CDR3 length equals 15 residues. CDR3 sequence (DNA): TGTGCCACCAGTATCCAGGGGGCGCCCCCCGGGGAGCTGTTTTTT. Residues: CATSIQGAPPGELFF.

The chain joins TRBV10-3 to TRBJ1-1; a weak D match, TRBD1 (5 bases). Trimming took off 2 bases at V and 4 bases at J, with 17 bases between the two ends. This CDR3 contains 16 residues. CDR1 is ENHRY, CDR2 SYGVKD, per germline. In DNA form, the CDR3 reads TGTGCCATCAGTGAGCCGGGGAGGGCCAGGGTCACTGAAGCTTTCTTT. This codes for CAISEPGRARVTEAFF.

The V gene is TRBV30, the J gene TRBJ2-5, with TRBD2 identical over 16 bases. The CDR3 consists of 18 residues. V gave up 0 bases and J gave up 3 bases; unmatched junction bases: 7. Germline lookup yields CDR1 GTSNPN and CDR2 SVGIG (reference sequence). DNA for the CDR3: TGTGCCTGGAGTGTAGGGACTAGCGGGGGGGCAGTAAAAGAGACCCAGTACTTC. Amino acid sequence: CAWSVGTSGGAVKETQYF.

The chain uses TRBV27 and TRBJ2-3; TRBD1 might be the D (5 bases). Germline V gives CDR1 MNHEY, CDR2 SMNVEV (reference sequence). The CDR3 spans 15 residues. Trimming shortened V by 3 bases and J by 0 bases, and 10 bases separated the two germline ends. The DNA of the CDR3 is TGTGCCAGCAGTTTCCAGGGTCTTAGCACAGATACGCAGTATTTT. Translated, it gives CASSFQGLSTDTQYF.